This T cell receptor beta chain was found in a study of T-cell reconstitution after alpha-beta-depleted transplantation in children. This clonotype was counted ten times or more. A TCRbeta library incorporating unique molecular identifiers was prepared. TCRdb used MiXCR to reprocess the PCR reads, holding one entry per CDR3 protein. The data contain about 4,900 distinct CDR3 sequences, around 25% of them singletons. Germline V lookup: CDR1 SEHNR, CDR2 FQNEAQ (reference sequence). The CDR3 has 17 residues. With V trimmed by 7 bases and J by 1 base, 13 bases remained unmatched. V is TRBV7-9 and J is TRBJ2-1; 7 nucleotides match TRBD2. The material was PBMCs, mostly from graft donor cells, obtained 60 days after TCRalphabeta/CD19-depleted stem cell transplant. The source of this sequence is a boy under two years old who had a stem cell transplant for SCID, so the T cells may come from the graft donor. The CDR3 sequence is CASNFWGGRLSYNEQFF. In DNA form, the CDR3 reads TGTGCCAGCAACTTTTGGGGGGGTCGTCTATCCTACAATGAGCAGTTCTTC.